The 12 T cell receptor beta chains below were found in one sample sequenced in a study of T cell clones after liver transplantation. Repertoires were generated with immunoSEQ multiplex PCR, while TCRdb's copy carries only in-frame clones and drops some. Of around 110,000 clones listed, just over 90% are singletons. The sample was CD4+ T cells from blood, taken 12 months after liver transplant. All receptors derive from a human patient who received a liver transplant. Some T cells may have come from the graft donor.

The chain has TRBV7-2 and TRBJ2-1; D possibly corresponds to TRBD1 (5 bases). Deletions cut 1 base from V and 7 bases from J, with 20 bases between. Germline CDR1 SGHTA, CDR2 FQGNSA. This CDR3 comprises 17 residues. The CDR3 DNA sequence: TGTGCCAGCAGCTTAGGGGTGGCAGGGCGATACCTTAATGAGCAGTTCTTC. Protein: CASSLGVAGRYLNEQFF. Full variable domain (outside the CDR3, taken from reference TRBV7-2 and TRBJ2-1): GAGVSQSPSNKVTEKGKDVELRCDPISGHTALYWYRQSLGQGLEFLIYFQGNSAPDKSGLPSDRFSAERTGGSVSTLTIQRTQQEDSAVYLCASSLGVAGRYLNEQFFGPGTRLTVL.

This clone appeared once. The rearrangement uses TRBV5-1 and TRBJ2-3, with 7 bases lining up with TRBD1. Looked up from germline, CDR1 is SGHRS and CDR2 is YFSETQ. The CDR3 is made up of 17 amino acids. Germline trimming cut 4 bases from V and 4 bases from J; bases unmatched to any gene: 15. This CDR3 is CASSLSSSQGIADTQYF. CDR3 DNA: TGCGCCAGCAGCCTGTCTTCCTCACAGGGGATAGCAGATACGCAGTATTTT. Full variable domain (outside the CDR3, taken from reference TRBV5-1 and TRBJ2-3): KAGVTQTPRYLIKTRGQQVTLSCSPISGHRSVSWYQQTPGQGLQFLFEYFSETQRNKGNFPGRFSGRQFSNSRSEMNVSTLELGDSALYLCASSLSSSQGIADTQYFGPGTRLTVL.

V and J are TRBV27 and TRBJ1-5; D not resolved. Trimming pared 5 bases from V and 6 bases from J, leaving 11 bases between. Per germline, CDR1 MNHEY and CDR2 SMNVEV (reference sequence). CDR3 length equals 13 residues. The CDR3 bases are TGTGCCAGCAGTCCACAGAGATCTCAGCCCCAGCATTTT. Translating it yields CASSPQRSQPQHF.

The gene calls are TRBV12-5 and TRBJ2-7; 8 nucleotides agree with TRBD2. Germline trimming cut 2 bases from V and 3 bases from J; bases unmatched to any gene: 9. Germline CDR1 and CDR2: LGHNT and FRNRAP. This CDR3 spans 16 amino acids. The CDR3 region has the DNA TGTGCTAGTGGTTTGCCAGGCGGCGGGGGGAGCTACGAGCAGTACTTC. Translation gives CASGLPGGGGSYEQYF.

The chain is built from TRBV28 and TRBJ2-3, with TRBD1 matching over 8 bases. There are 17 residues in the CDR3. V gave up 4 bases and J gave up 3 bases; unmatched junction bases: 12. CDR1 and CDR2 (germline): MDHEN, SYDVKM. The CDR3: CASSSPLRTGPTDTQYF. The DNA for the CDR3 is TGTGCCAGCAGTTCGCCCTTGAGGACAGGGCCAACAGATACGCAGTATTTT.

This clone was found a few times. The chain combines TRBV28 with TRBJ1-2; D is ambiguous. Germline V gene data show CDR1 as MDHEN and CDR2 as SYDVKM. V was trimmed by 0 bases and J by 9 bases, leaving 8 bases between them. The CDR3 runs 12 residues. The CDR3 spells CASSLWNSRYTF. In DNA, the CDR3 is TGTGCCAGCAGTTTATGGAACAGCCGCTACACCTTC.

The CDR3 reads CATSREGADATEAFF. The CDR3 DNA is TGTGCCACCAGCAGAGAAGGAGCAGATGCCACTGAAGCTTTCTTT. The chain uses TRBV15 and TRBJ1-1; D uncertain. Germline assignment: CDR1 LNHNV and CDR2 YYDKDF (reference sequence). This CDR3 region has 15 residues. The germline V and J ends were trimmed by 0 bases and 4 bases, with 12 bases remaining between them.

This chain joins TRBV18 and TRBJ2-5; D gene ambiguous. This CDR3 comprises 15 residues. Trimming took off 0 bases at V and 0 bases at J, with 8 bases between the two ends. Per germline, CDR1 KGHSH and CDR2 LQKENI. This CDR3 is CASSPPSRNQETQYF. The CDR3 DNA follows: TGTGCCAGCTCACCACCCTCGCGGAACCAAGAGACCCAGTACTTC.

The CDR3 bases are TGTGCCAGCAGCTTAGCGGGGAACACTGAAGCTTTCTTT. Its protein is CASSLAGNTEAFF. The chain is built from TRBV7-2 and TRBJ1-1; D gene uncertain. CDR1 is SGHTA and CDR2 is FQGNSA in the germline V gene. The CDR3 is made up of 13 amino acids. Trimming pared 0 bases from V and 1 base from J, leaving 3 bases between.

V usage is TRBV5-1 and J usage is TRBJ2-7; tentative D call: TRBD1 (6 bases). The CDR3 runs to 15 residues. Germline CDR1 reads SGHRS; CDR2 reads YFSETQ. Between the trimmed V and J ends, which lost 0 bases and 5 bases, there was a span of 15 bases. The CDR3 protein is CASSLEAGAFDEQYF. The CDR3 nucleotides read TGCGCCAGCAGCTTGGAGGCAGGGGCTTTTGACGAGCAGTACTTC.

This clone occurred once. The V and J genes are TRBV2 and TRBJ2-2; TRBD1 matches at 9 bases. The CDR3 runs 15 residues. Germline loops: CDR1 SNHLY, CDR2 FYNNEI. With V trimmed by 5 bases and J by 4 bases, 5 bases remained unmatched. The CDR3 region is CASSSQGAATGELFF. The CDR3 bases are TGTGCCAGCAGTTCACAGGGGGCGGCCACCGGGGAGCTGTTTTTT.

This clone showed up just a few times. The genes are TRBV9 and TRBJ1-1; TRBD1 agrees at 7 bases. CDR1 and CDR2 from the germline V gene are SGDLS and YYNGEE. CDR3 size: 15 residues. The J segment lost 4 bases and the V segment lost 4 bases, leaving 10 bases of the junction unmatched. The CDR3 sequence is CASSPKKTGITEAFF. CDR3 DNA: TGTGCCAGCAGCCCCAAAAAGACAGGGATCACTGAAGCTTTCTTT.